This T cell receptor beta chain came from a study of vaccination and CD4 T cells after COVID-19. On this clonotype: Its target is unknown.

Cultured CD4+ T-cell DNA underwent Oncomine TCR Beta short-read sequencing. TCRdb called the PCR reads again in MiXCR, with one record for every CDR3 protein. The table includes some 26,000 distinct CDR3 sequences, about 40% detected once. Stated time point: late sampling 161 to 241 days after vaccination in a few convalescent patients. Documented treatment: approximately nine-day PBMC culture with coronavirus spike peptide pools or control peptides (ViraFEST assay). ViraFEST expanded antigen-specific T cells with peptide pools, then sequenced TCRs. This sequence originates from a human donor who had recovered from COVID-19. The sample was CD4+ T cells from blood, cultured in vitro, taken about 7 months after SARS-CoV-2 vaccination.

CDR3 DNA sequence: TGTGCCAGCAGTTTATCGGTTGGGGGGGAGAGCTCCTACAATGAGCAGTTCTTC. Protein sequence: CASSLSVGGESSYNEQFF. The chain recombines TRBV28 with TRBJ2-1, with 7 bases matching TRBD2. The CDR3 is 18 residues long. The germline gives CDR1 MDHEN, CDR2 SYDVKM. V dropped 1 base and J dropped 0; count of bases not matched to a gene: 9.